The rows below give T cell receptor beta chains drawn from one sample of a study of CD8+CD57+ T cells in acquired aplastic anemia. TCRdb passed the reads through MiXCR, listing each CDR3 protein once. The profile shows around 430,000 distinct CDR3 sequences, approximately 32% of them singletons. Sequenced material: sorted CD4+, CD8+, or CD8+CD57+ T cells (not recorded which) from PBMCs. These receptors came from a human donor with aplastic anemia. The CDR3 runs from the conserved cysteine through the conserved F or W. Each record gives: clone size, V gene, J gene, D gene, CDR3 DNA, CDR3 protein. The D gene is left open where the match is weak. Where a row states a size, it is once, few, many or the class of an expanded clone; other rows omit it.

NA,TRBV30,TRBJ1-1,NA,TGTGCCTGGAGTTTCGACAGGGAAGCTTTCTTT,CAWSFDREAFF
many,TRBV7-2,TRBJ1-2,TRBD1,TGTGCCAGCAGCTTTTACACAGGGGAGGGCTATGGCTACACCTTC,CASSFYTGEGYGYTF
NA,TRBV20-1,TRBJ2-1,TRBD2,TGCAGTGCTAATTGGCTAGCGGGGGGCGTCTCCTACAATGAGCAGTTCTTC,CSANWLAGGVSYNEQFF
few,TRBV6-1,TRBJ1-3,TRBD1,TGTGCCAGCAGCCGGGACAGGGATTACACCATATATTTT,CASSRDRDYTIYF
NA,TRBV10-3,TRBJ2-5,NA,TGTGCCAGCAGCATAGCCCTATATGACAGCATCCAAGAGACCCAGTACTTC,CASSIALYDSIQETQYF
few,TRBV5-1,TRBJ2-3,NA,TGCGCCAGCAGCTGGAAAGACAGGTCGGATACGCAGTATTTT,CASSWKDRSDTQYF
NA,TRBV20-1,TRBJ2-3,NA,TGCAGTGCTAGAGATGTTGCAGATACGCAGTATTTT,CSARDVADTQYF
NA,TRBV30,TRBJ1-2,NA,TGTGCCTGGAGTGTACGTTTCGGACAGACTAACTATGGCTACACCTTC,CAWSVRFGQTNYGYTF
NA,TRBV7-3,TRBJ1-6,NA,TGTGCCAGCAGCTTAGAGGGGGGGCTAAATTCACCCCCTCACTTT,CASSLEGGLNSPPHF
many,TRBV19,TRBJ2-7,NA,TGTGCCAGTAGTCAGCTAGGTTTCGAGCAGTACTTC,CASSQLGFEQYF
NA,TRBV7-2,TRBJ1-1,NA,TGTGCCAGCAGCTTAAGCAGGGTCGGCACTGAAGCTTTCTTT,CASSLSRVGTEAFF
NA,TRBV20-1,TRBJ1-1,NA,TGCAGTGCCAAGACCCTACAGCGGTTAGCTGAAGCTTTCTTT,CSAKTLQRLAEAFF
many,TRBV9,TRBJ2-6,NA,TGTGCCAGCACCCGAGAAGACTCTGGGGCCAACGTCCTGACTTTC,CASTREDSGANVLTF
many,TRBV13,TRBJ2-7,TRBD1,TGTGCCAGCAGCTTGGGACAGGAAAGTTACTACGAGCAGTACTTC,CASSLGQESYYEQYF
NA,TRBV10-3,TRBJ2-2,TRBD2,TGTGCCATCAGTGGGACTAGCGGGGGGGTGTTTTTT,CAISGTSGGVFF
NA,TRBV24-1,TRBJ2-1,NA,TGTGCCACCAGTTTGCTGAATGAGCAGTTCTTC,CATSLLNEQFF
few,TRBV11-2,TRBJ2-4,NA,TGTGCCAGCAGCTTAGGGAGGGCCAAAAACATTCAGTACTTC,CASSLGRAKNIQYF
many,TRBV19,TRBJ1-5,TRBD1,TGTGCCAGTAGCGTACTCCCCCAGGGGGATCAGCCCCAGCATTTT,CASSVLPQGDQPQHF
few,TRBV10-3,TRBJ1-1,TRBD1,TGTGCCATCAGTATGAGTGGTCCCGGGGGACAGGGCTCTGGAGCTTTCTTT,CAISMSGPGGQGSGAFF
few,TRBV11-1,TRBJ1-4,TRBD1,TGTGCCAGCAGCTTACGACAGGGTTTGACTAATGAAAAACTGTTTTTT,CASSLRQGLTNEKLFF
NA,TRBV20-1,TRBJ2-5,NA,TGCAGCCCGGGCAGGGGTGAAGAGACCCAGTACTTC,CSPGRGEETQYF
many,TRBV4-1,TRBJ1-2,NA,TGCGCCAGCACCCGGTTGGGAGGAAGAAACTATGGCTACACCTTC,CASTRLGGRNYGYTF
NA,TRBV5-1,TRBJ2-3,NA,TGCGCCAGCAGCTTGGCCAGATTCACAGATACGCAGTATTTT,CASSLARFTDTQYF
many,TRBV15,TRBJ2-7,NA,TGTGCCACCAGCAGAGATCTGACAATGGAGTACTTC,CATSRDLTMEYF
NA,TRBV25-1,TRBJ2-3,NA,TGTGCCAGCAGTGAAGGGGCAGGCACGCAGTATTTT,CASSEGAGTQYF
NA,TRBV15,TRBJ1-6,NA,TGTGCCACCAGCATAGCTTCGGCTGGATCACCCCTCCACTTT,CATSIASAGSPLHF
NA,TRBV2,TRBJ1-2,TRBD1,TGTGCCAGCAGTGTTCGGACAGGCATTTATGGCTACACCTTC,CASSVRTGIYGYTF
few,TRBV4-2,TRBJ2-1,NA,TGTGCCAGCAGCCGGGAGAGGGGCTCCTACAATGAGCAGTTCTTC,CASSRERGSYNEQFF
NA,TRBV6-5,TRBJ2-7,NA,TGTGCCAGCAGTAACGACAGATCCCTGGAGCAGTACTTC,CASSNDRSLEQYF
many,TRBV10-3,TRBJ2-7,TRBD1,TGTGCCATCCACAGGGGTCTCAACTACGAGCAGTACTTC,CAIHRGLNYEQYF
NA,TRBV7-9,TRBJ1-4,TRBD1,TGTGCCAGCAGCTGGGGGTCAGGGGGATGGGAAAAACTGTTTTTT,CASSWGSGGWEKLFF